This paragraph reports one T cell receptor beta chain. The antigen is unknown. This entry belongs to a study of T cell clonotyping in hematopoietic cell transplantation. Study findings and constraints: At the given depth, recipient repertoires were over 95% de novo clonotypes. Broader posttransplant TCR repertoire diversity was predicted by graft donor and pretransplant recipient Inverse Simpson Index values. Without cell sorting, CD4 versus CD8 contributions remain unresolved.

TCRdb's copy holds only in-frame clones and misses some; the assay was immunoSEQ multiplex PCR. The sample lists some 11,000 clones, roughly 89% seen once, with about 40% in the top ten. The CDR3 totals 14 residues. Germline V gives CDR1 LNHDA, CDR2 SQIVND (reference sequence). Deletions cut 3 bases from V and 6 bases from J, with 13 bases between. Blood collection times were about day -28 and days 30, 100, 180 posttransplant. The specimen was PBMCs, collected 180 days after allogeneic stem cell transplant. The clonotype originates from a male patient in his sixties who had an allogeneic stem cell transplant from an unrelated donor, so the T cells may come from the graft donor. Some clones in this sample may be carry-over from other donors' samples. The chain is built from TRBV19 and TRBJ2-3; D uncertain. The CDR3 spells CASSILSSVDTQYF. CDR3 nucleotides: TGTGCCAGTAGTATCCTATCATCCGTGGATACGCAGTATTTT.